The 10 T cell receptor beta chains in this list originate from one sample, sequenced in a study of CD8 T cells in Susac syndrome. Reverse transcription used about 0.45 to 1 ug RNA and random hexamers. TCRdb called the immunoSEQ multiplex PCR reads again in MiXCR, with one record for every CDR3 protein. Of around 280,000 distinct CDR3 sequences detected, roughly 85% appear once; the ten largest clones hold over 0.1%. Sequenced material: CD8+ T cells from PBMCs. The source is a human donor with multiple sclerosis.

This chain uses TRBV7-6 with TRBJ2-7; 12 bases are shared with TRBD2. CDR3 length: 16 residues. CDR1 and CDR2 (germline): SGHVS, FNYEAQ. V dropped 5 bases and J dropped 5; count of bases not matched to a gene: 10. DNA of the CDR3: TGTGCCAGCAGCCTAGGCACTAGCGGGAGGTTACACGAGCAGTACTTC. Protein: CASSLGTSGRLHEQYF.

The rearrangement links TRBV10-3 to TRBJ2-7, with D possibly being TRBD2 (7 bases). Between the trimmed V and J ends, which lost 0 bases and 4 bases, there was a span of 13 bases. The CDR3 runs to 15 residues. Per germline, CDR1 ENHRY and CDR2 SYGVKD. The CDR3 DNA reads as TGTGCCATCAGTGAGTCCTTCCGGGGGGCGTACGAGCAGTACTTC. Amino acids: CAISESFRGAYEQYF.

The chain recombines TRBV6-1 with TRBJ2-5; the D call may be TRBD1 or TRBD2 (6 bases each). Trimming took 10 bases from V and 9 from J, leaving 21 bases between them. The germline CDR1 and CDR2 sequences are MNHNS and SASEGT. The CDR3 has 13 residues. As DNA, the CDR3 is TGTGCCACCAACAGCAATTACAGGGAGGCCCAGTACTTC. Translation gives CATNSNYREAQYF.

The rearrangement uses TRBV7-9 and TRBJ1-2; unclear D gene. V was cut by 4 bases and J by 6 bases, with 21 bases left in between. Germline assignment: CDR1 SEHNR and CDR2 FQNEAQ (reference sequence). The CDR3 covers 16 residues. DNA of the CDR3: TGTGCCAGCAGCTCCCCGGCCCATGGGAATATTCATGGCTACACCTTC. Translated: CASSSPAHGNIHGYTF.

The rearrangement joins TRBV27 to TRBJ1-1, with a tentative D call TRBD1 (5 bases). Germline V gene data show CDR1 as MNHEY and CDR2 as SMNVEV (reference sequence). CDR3 length equals 14 residues. Deletions cut 5 bases from V and 7 bases from J, with 17 bases between. In DNA form, the CDR3 reads TGTGCCAGCAGTAAAAACAGACAGAATAATGAAGCTTTCTTT. Its translation is CASSKNRQNNEAFF.

The chain uses TRBV7-8 and TRBJ1-4; D possibly corresponds to TRBD1 (5 bases). The CDR3 is 16 residues long. Trimming removed 1 base from V and 6 bases from J, with 15 bases in between. Per germline, CDR1 SGHVS and CDR2 FQNEAQ. The CDR3 is CASSLEPGLEDEKLFF. DNA for the CDR3: TGTGCCAGCAGCTTAGAACCAGGGTTGGAGGATGAAAAACTGTTTTTT.

The rearrangement joins TRBV27 to TRBJ1-1, with D unresolved. The CDR3 length is 13 residues. The germline V gene has CDR1 MNHEY and CDR2 SMNVEV (reference sequence). The V and J ends lost 7 bases and 2 bases respectively, with 11 bases between them. Here the CDR3 DNA reads TGTGCCAGCAACGCAGGTGCCAACACTGAAGCTTTCTTT. Protein: CASNAGANTEAFF.

The rearrangement uses TRBV28 and TRBJ2-3; D gene uncertain. The CDR3 runs 14 residues. Between the trimmed V and J ends, which lost 6 bases and 3 bases, there was a span of 13 bases. CDR1 is MDHEN, CDR2 SYDVKM, per germline. The CDR3 region is CASSPPMTTDTQYF. The CDR3 nucleotides are TGTGCCAGCAGCCCCCCCATGACTACAGATACGCAGTATTTT.

The DNA of the CDR3 is TGCAGTGCTGCCGAGCAGTACTTC. Residues: CSAAEQYF. The chain carries TRBV20-1 and TRBJ2-7; D remains unclear. Trimming left V 5 bases short and J 6 bases short, with 2 bases between. Germline-derived CDR1 and CDR2 are DFQATT and SNEGSKA (reference sequence). This CDR3 has 8 residues.

The J gene is TRBJ2-4, the V gene TRBV29-1; TRBD2 aligns across 7 bases. V lost 3 bases and J lost 7; bases outside the gene matches: 9. The CDR3 sequence is 14 residues long. CDR1 SQVTM and CDR2 ANQGSEA come from the germline V gene. The CDR3 loop is CSVETGRAGNIQYF. CDR3 sequence (DNA): TGCAGCGTTGAGACGGGGAGGGCCGGGAACATTCAGTACTTC.